This TCR beta chain was captured in a study of T cells in tumors after PD-1 blockade. Whole-study context: Excluded were patients with checkpoint blockade, immunosuppressants, or radiotherapy or other anti-cancer therapy within 4 weeks. Mean per blood sample: 113,528 templates (24,679-257,772), 36,536 unique clonotypes. Some patients also took daily vismodegib 150 mg during anti-PD-1 treatment.

V was trimmed by 0 bases and J by 5 bases, leaving 8 bases between them. Germline assignment: CDR1 SGHKS and CDR2 YYEKEE (reference sequence). The CDR3 extends over 13 amino acids. Tumor or blood genomic DNA was sequenced, with inputs of about 550 ng to 6,500 ng. The method was immunoSEQ multiplex PCR; TCRdb's version includes in-frame clones alone and lacks a portion of them. The data hold 14,000 to 15,000 clones, with almost 85% observed a single time. Sequenced material: PBMCs, taken after anti-PD-1 treatment. J is TRBJ2-5 and V is TRBV5-5; D is perhaps TRBD2 (6 bases). The TCR sequence derives from a human donor with basal cell carcinoma. The CDR3 DNA reads TGTGCCAGCAGCTTGGCTGCGGGGGAGACCCAGTACTTC. Its protein is CASSLAAGETQYF.